These T cell receptor beta chains were read from a single sample in a study of Ad26.COV2.S vaccination and SARS-CoV-2 variants. Some clones are missing from TCRdb's copy, which holds only in-frame ones; the method was immunoSEQ multiplex PCR. Counted here are roughly 180,000 clones, around nine tenths occurring once; the ten biggest clones make up 5% to 7%. The sequences come from peripheral blood, collected after recovery from COVID-19. The receptors originated from a human donor who had recovered from COVID-19. CDR3s include the opening cysteine and the closing phenylalanine or tryptophan. A D gene is named only where the DNA matches it firmly. For some rows the clone size is stated as once, few or many, or as a class when expanded; others skip it.

J gene: TRBJ2-2; D gene: TRBD2; clone size: NA; V gene: TRBV4-1; CDR3 protein: CASSQRASGGAGELFF; CDR3 DNA: TGCGCCAGCAGCCAAAGGGCTAGCGGGGGGGCCGGGGAGCTGTTTTTT
J gene: TRBJ2-2; D gene: TRBD1; clone size: NA; V gene: TRBV19; CDR3 protein: CASSIVGTDIHRELFF; CDR3 DNA: TGTGCCAGTAGTATAGTAGGGACAGATATTCACCGGGAGCTGTTTTTT
J gene: TRBJ1-1; D gene: NA; clone size: NA; V gene: TRBV11-1; CDR3 protein: CASSLRLDLNTEAFF; CDR3 DNA: TGTGCCAGCAGCTTGCGACTGGACTTGAACACTGAAGCTTTCTTT
J gene: TRBJ2-1; D gene: NA; clone size: NA; V gene: TRBV19; CDR3 protein: CASSMGGSSYNEQFF; CDR3 DNA: TGTGCCAGTAGTATGGGTGGGAGCTCCTACAATGAGCAGTTCTTC
J gene: TRBJ1-5; D gene: NA; clone size: NA; V gene: TRBV27; CDR3 protein: CASGDQPQHF; CDR3 DNA: TGTGCCAGTGGGGACCAGCCCCAGCATTTT
J gene: TRBJ2-5; D gene: NA; clone size: NA; V gene: TRBV9; CDR3 protein: CASSSTSRGGGETQYF; CDR3 DNA: TGTGCCAGCAGCTCCACCTCCAGGGGAGGGGGAGAGACCCAGTACTTC
J gene: TRBJ1-6; D gene: NA; clone size: NA; V gene: TRBV11-2; CDR3 protein: CASSLTVVGLTNSPLHF; CDR3 DNA: TGTGCCAGCAGCTTAACAGTAGTGGGATTGACTAATTCACCCCTCCACTTT
J gene: TRBJ2-2; D gene: TRBD1; clone size: NA; V gene: TRBV13; CDR3 protein: CASSPWTGTGELFF; CDR3 DNA: TGTGCCAGCAGCCCTTGGACAGGGACCGGGGAGCTGTTTTTT
J gene: TRBJ1-5; D gene: NA; clone size: NA; V gene: TRBV18; CDR3 protein: CASSLSRDQNQPQHF; CDR3 DNA: TGTGCCAGCTCACTAAGCCGGGACCAAAATCAGCCCCAGCATTTT
J gene: TRBJ2-5; D gene: TRBD2; clone size: NA; V gene: TRBV28; CDR3 protein: CASSLEGYRGAQYF; CDR3 DNA: TGTGCCAGCAGTTTGGAGGGGTATCGGGGGGCCCAGTACTTC
J gene: TRBJ1-2; D gene: NA; clone size: NA; V gene: TRBV4-1; CDR3 protein: CASSQEGTGYGYTF; CDR3 DNA: TGCGCCAGCAGCCAAGAAGGCACGGGCTATGGCTACACCTTC
J gene: TRBJ1-1; D gene: NA; clone size: once; V gene: TRBV4-1; CDR3 protein: CASSQSDQTGTEAFF; CDR3 DNA: TGCGCCAGCAGCCAATCGGACCAGACGGGCACTGAAGCTTTCTTT
J gene: TRBJ2-7; D gene: NA; clone size: NA; V gene: TRBV3-1/TRBV3-2; CDR3 protein: CATAGSSSSYEQYF; CDR3 DNA: TGTGCCACGGCCGGTAGTTCCAGCTCCTACGAGCAGTACTTC
J gene: TRBJ2-3; D gene: NA; clone size: NA; V gene: TRBV19; CDR3 protein: CASSIQVLDSPSTDTQYF; CDR3 DNA: TGTGCCAGTAGTATCCAGGTATTAGACTCCCCTAGCACAGATACGCAGTATTTT
J gene: TRBJ2-3; D gene: NA; clone size: NA; V gene: TRBV5-1; CDR3 protein: CASREGGQSTDTQYF; CDR3 DNA: TGCGCCAGTCGCGAGGGGGGGCAGAGCACAGATACGCAGTATTTT
J gene: TRBJ2-7; D gene: TRBD2; clone size: NA; V gene: TRBV18; CDR3 protein: CASSQLAAQMDIISYEQYF; CDR3 DNA: TGTGCCAGCTCACAACTAGCGGCACAGATGGATATAATATCCTACGAGCAGTACTTC
J gene: TRBJ1-2; D gene: TRBD1; clone size: NA; V gene: TRBV2; CDR3 protein: CASTRTGENYGYTF; CDR3 DNA: TGTGCCAGCACCCGGACAGGGGAAAACTATGGCTACACCTTC
J gene: TRBJ2-1; D gene: TRBD1; clone size: NA; V gene: TRBV6-5; CDR3 protein: CASSWTGSLSYNEQFF; CDR3 DNA: TGTGCCAGCAGTTGGACAGGGTCCCTCTCCTACAATGAGCAGTTCTTC
J gene: TRBJ1-2; D gene: TRBD1; clone size: NA; V gene: TRBV15; CDR3 protein: CATSRVRDRGLGYTF; CDR3 DNA: TGTGCCACCAGCAGAGTTCGGGACAGGGGGCTAGGCTACACCTTC
J gene: TRBJ2-7; D gene: NA; clone size: NA; V gene: TRBV6-5; CDR3 protein: CASGPSSGVSYEQYF; CDR3 DNA: TGTGCCAGCGGACCGAGTTCAGGAGTCTCCTACGAGCAGTACTTC
J gene: TRBJ1-2; D gene: NA; clone size: NA; V gene: TRBV7-9; CDR3 protein: CASSSYTEINYGYTF; CDR3 DNA: TGTGCCAGCAGCTCCTACACTGAAATTAACTATGGCTACACCTTC
J gene: TRBJ2-7; D gene: TRBD2; clone size: NA; V gene: TRBV15; CDR3 protein: CATSSSHPGLADEQYF; CDR3 DNA: TGTGCCACCAGCAGCTCCCATCCGGGACTAGCGGACGAGCAGTACTTC
J gene: TRBJ1-4; D gene: NA; clone size: NA; V gene: TRBV6-1; CDR3 protein: CASSEVRGSNEKLFF; CDR3 DNA: TGTGCCAGCAGTGAAGTAAGGGGCTCGAATGAAAAACTGTTTTTT
J gene: TRBJ1-2; D gene: NA; clone size: NA; V gene: TRBV14; CDR3 protein: CASSQAKGSLGYTF; CDR3 DNA: TGTGCCAGCAGCCAAGCGAAGGGGAGTCTTGGCTACACCTTC
J gene: TRBJ2-3; D gene: NA; clone size: NA; V gene: TRBV19; CDR3 protein: CASSKFSQGFFTDTQYF; CDR3 DNA: TGTGCCAGTAGTAAATTTTCACAGGGATTTTTCACAGATACGCAGTATTTT
J gene: TRBJ1-2; D gene: NA; clone size: NA; V gene: TRBV6-5; CDR3 protein: CASSYSAARGYTF; CDR3 DNA: TGTGCCAGCAGTTACTCGGCCGCCAGGGGCTACACCTTC
J gene: TRBJ2-3; D gene: NA; clone size: NA; V gene: TRBV5-1; CDR3 protein: CASSLVGGETDTQYF; CDR3 DNA: TGCGCCAGCAGCTTGGTGGGTGGGGAAACAGATACGCAGTATTTT
J gene: TRBJ2-2; D gene: TRBD2; clone size: NA; V gene: TRBV10-3; CDR3 protein: CAISEGKAGGTGELFF; CDR3 DNA: TGTGCCATCAGTGAAGGGAAAGCGGGGGGAACCGGGGAGCTGTTTTTT
J gene: TRBJ2-5; D gene: TRBD2; clone size: NA; V gene: TRBV2; CDR3 protein: CASSEARSSGGPGRYF; CDR3 DNA: TGTGCCAGCAGTGAAGCGAGGTCTAGCGGGGGACCAGGTCGGTACTTC
J gene: TRBJ2-3; D gene: TRBD2; clone size: NA; V gene: TRBV5-1; CDR3 protein: CASRRSGRGGDTQYF; CDR3 DNA: TGCGCCAGCCGGCGGAGCGGGAGAGGAGGAGATACGCAGTATTTT
J gene: TRBJ2-5; D gene: TRBD1; clone size: NA; V gene: TRBV2; CDR3 protein: CASSDWDRGGTQYF; CDR3 DNA: TGTGCCAGCAGTGATTGGGACAGGGGTGGGACCCAGTACTTC
J gene: TRBJ2-1; D gene: NA; clone size: NA; V gene: TRBV2; CDR3 protein: CASTREANEQFF; CDR3 DNA: TGTGCCAGTACAAGGGAGGCCAATGAGCAGTTCTTC
J gene: TRBJ2-5; D gene: NA; clone size: NA; V gene: TRBV5-1; CDR3 protein: CASSLSTKETQYF; CDR3 DNA: TGCGCCAGCAGCTTGTCTACCAAAGAGACCCAGTACTTC
J gene: TRBJ1-6; D gene: NA; clone size: NA; V gene: TRBV28; CDR3 protein: CASSLKGISRSPLHF; CDR3 DNA: TGTGCCAGCAGTTTAAAGGGAATTTCTAGGTCACCCCTCCACTTT
J gene: TRBJ1-1; D gene: NA; clone size: NA; V gene: TRBV11-2; CDR3 protein: CASSLGKPVAFF; CDR3 DNA: TGTGCCAGCAGCTTGGGGAAACCAGTAGCTTTCTTT
J gene: TRBJ1-2; D gene: NA; clone size: NA; V gene: TRBV5-1; CDR3 protein: CASSRETGFNYGYTF; CDR3 DNA: TGCGCCAGCAGCCGAGAGACAGGTTTTAACTATGGCTACACCTTC